The 10 T cell receptor beta chains given below trace back to one sample, sequenced in a study of T cell changes during pregnancy in multiple sclerosis. Libraries were prepared by immunoSEQ multiplex PCR; TCRdb keeps only in-frame clonotypes and omits some of them. This sample yields about 35,000 clones, of which 90% are seen a single time; 0.3% to 0.4% belongs to the top ten. The specimen was CD4+ T cells from peripheral blood mononuclear cells, collected in the second trimester of pregnancy. All receptors come from a female donor with multiple sclerosis, enrolled in a pregnancy study.

This rearrangement joins TRBV19 to TRBJ1-5; D is ambiguous. Trimming shortened V by 2 bases and J by 4 bases, and 12 bases separated the two germline ends. The germline V gene encodes CDR1 LNHDA and CDR2 SQIVND (reference sequence). This CDR3 spans 15 amino acids. CDR3 amino acids: CASSINGPPNQPQHF. The CDR3 DNA follows: TGTGCCAGTAGTATAAATGGGCCGCCGAATCAGCCCCAGCATTTT.

The rearrangement links TRBV5-1 to TRBJ2-3; D is perhaps TRBD1 (6 bases). The germline gives CDR1 SGHRS, CDR2 YFSETQ. Trimming took off 5 bases at V and 5 bases at J, with 12 bases between the two ends. This CDR3 is built from 13 residues. Written as DNA, the CDR3 is TGCGCCAGCAGTCAACAGGGTGAAGATACGCAGTATTTT. Protein product: CASSQQGEDTQYF.

This clone has just one count. This sequence joins TRBV6-1 and TRBJ1-4, with 7 bases identical to TRBD1. Per germline, CDR1 MNHNS and CDR2 SASEGT. V was pared by 6 bases and J by 8 bases, with 6 bases of the junction left unmatched. The CDR3 has 13 residues. CDR3 sequence: CASRLGGDEKLFF. The DNA for the CDR3 is TGTGCCAGCAGGTTAGGGGGCGACGAAAAACTGTTTTTT.

This rearrangement joins TRBV5-1 to TRBJ1-3, with 7 bases that match TRBD1. Germline V gene sequence: CDR1 SGHRS, CDR2 YFSETQ. Trimming took 0 bases from V and 5 from J; bases not matched to a gene: 2. This CDR3 region has 14 residues. The DNA of the CDR3 is TGCGCCAGCAGCTTGGAGGGACAGAGAAACACCATATATTTT. Amino acid sequence: CASSLEGQRNTIYF.

This rearrangement joins TRBV29-1 to TRBJ2-1; 7 bases align to TRBD2. J gave up 7 bases and V 7 bases, and 10 bases lay outside the gene matches. The germline V gene encodes CDR1 SQVTM and CDR2 ANQGSEA. This CDR3 comprises 13 residues. The CDR3 protein is CSARRDYGNEQFF. Here the CDR3 DNA reads TGCAGCGCCCGCCGGGACTACGGGAATGAGCAGTTCTTC.

In DNA form, the CDR3 reads TGTGCCAGCAGCTCGGGGATTCCTAATGAAAAACTGTTTTTT. Translation: CASSSGIPNEKLFF. The V and J genes are TRBV7-2 and TRBJ1-4; no firm D call. Trimming shortened V by 4 bases and J by 3 bases, and 9 bases separated the two germline ends. This CDR3 has 14 residues. Germline V gene sequence: CDR1 SGHTA, CDR2 FQGNSA. Complete variable domain (other parts from reference TRBV7-2 and TRBJ1-4): GAGVSQSPSNKVTEKGKDVELRCDPISGHTALYWYRQSLGQGLEFLIYFQGNSAPDKSGLPSDRFSAERTGGSVSTLTIQRTQQEDSAVYLCASSSGIPNEKLFFGSGTQLSVL.

The rearrangement uses TRBV18 and TRBJ2-5, with D perhaps matching TRBD1 (5 bases). This CDR3 comprises 16 residues. CDR1 is KGHSH and CDR2 is LQKENI in the germline V gene. V was shortened by 3 bases and J by 3 bases, with 17 bases between the two germline ends. The CDR3 here is CASSPTPRATKETQYF. CDR3 sequence (DNA): TGTGCCAGCTCACCTACGCCCAGGGCTACTAAAGAGACCCAGTACTTC.

The chain combines TRBV11-3 with TRBJ1-2; TRBD1 matches 7 bases. The CDR3 contains 19 residues. V lost 0 bases, J lost 3 bases, and 16 bases stayed unmatched. CDR1 and CDR2 from the germline V gene are SGHNT and YENEEA. The CDR3 region has the DNA TGTGCCAGCAGCTTAGATCATTGGTCCGACAGGGTCGGGGACTATGGCTACACCTTC. Translation: CASSLDHWSDRVGDYGYTF.

The chain couples TRBV4-2 to TRBJ1-2, with TRBD1 as a possible D gene (5 bases). Germline CDR1 reads LGHNA; CDR2 reads YNFKEQ. Trimming removed 0 bases from V and 0 bases from J, with 11 bases in between. The CDR3 length is 16 residues. CDR3 amino acids: CASSQDRVRANYGYTF. Here the CDR3 DNA reads TGTGCCAGCAGCCAAGATAGGGTCAGGGCTAACTATGGCTACACCTTC.

The chain employs TRBV29-1 and TRBJ2-1; maybe TRBD2 (5 bases). This CDR3 is 14 amino acids long. Germline V CDR1 and CDR2: SQVTM, ANQGSEA. Trimming left V 5 bases short and J 2 bases short, with 13 bases between. The CDR3 spells CSVIREDTYNEQFF. In nucleotides, the CDR3 is TGCAGCGTTATACGGGAAGACACCTACAATGAGCAGTTCTTC.